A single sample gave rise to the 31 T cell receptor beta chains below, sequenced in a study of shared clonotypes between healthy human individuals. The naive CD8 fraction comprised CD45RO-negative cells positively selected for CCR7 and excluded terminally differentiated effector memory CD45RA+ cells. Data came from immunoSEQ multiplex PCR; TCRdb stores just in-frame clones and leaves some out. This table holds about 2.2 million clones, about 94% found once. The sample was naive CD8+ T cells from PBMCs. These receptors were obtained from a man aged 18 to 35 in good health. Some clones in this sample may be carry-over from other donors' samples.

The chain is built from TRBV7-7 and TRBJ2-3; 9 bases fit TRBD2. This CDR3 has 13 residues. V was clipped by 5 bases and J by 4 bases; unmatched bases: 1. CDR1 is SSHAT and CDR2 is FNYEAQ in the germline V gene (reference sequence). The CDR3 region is CASSAGGADTQYF. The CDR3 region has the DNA TGTGCCAGCAGCGCGGGGGGGGCAGATACGCAGTATTTT. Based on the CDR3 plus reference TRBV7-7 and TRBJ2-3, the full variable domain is GAGVSQSPRYKVTKRGQDVTLRCDPISSHATLYWYQQALGQGPEFLTYFNYEAQPDKSGLPSDRFSAERPEGSISTLTIQRTEQRDSAMYRCASSAGGADTQYFGPGTRLTVL.

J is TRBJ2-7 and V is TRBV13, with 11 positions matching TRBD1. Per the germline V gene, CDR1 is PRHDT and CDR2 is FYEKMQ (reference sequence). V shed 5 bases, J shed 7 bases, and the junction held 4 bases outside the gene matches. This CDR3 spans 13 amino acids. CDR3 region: CASSPRDRGEQYF. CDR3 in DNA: TGTGCCAGCAGCCCAAGGGACAGGGGGGAGCAGTACTTC.

The CDR3, as DNA: TGTGCCATTCAGGATGGTGCGGGGAGGACTAATGAAAAACTGTTTTTT. Its translation is CAIQDGAGRTNEKLFF. The rearrangement links TRBV28 to TRBJ1-4; the D is unclear. V was trimmed by 10 bases and J by 2 bases, leaving 20 bases between them. The CDR3 loop spans 16 amino acids. The germline V gene has CDR1 MDHEN and CDR2 SYDVKM.

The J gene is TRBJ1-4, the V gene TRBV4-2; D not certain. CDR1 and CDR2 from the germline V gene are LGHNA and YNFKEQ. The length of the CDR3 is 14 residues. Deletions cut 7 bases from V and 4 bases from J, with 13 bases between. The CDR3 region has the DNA TGTGCCAGCACCCCAAGCCGTATTAATGAAAAACTGTTTTTT. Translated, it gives CASTPSRINEKLFF.

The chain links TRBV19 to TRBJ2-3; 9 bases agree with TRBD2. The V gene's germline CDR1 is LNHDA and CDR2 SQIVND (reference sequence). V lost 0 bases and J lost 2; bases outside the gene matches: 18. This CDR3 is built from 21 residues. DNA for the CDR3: TGTGCCAGTAGTATAGACGCCCGCATTAGAGTGGCGGGAGGGTTCACAGATACGCAGTATTTT. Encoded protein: CASSIDARIRVAGGFTDTQYF.

The CDR3 bases are TGTGCCAGCAGTTCAGGCCACACTGAAGCTTTCTTT. This codes for CASSSGHTEAFF. This chain links TRBV27 with TRBJ1-1; D ambiguous. The germline gives CDR1 MNHEY, CDR2 SMNVEV (reference sequence). The V end was cut by 4 bases, the J end by 3 bases, with 6 bases between. This CDR3 is 12 amino acids long.

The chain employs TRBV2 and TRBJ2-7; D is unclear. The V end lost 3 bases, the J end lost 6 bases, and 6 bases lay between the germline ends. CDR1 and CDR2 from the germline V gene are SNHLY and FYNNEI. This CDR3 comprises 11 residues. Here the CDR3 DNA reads TGTGCCAGCAGTGAGGGTTCCGAGCAGTACTTC. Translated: CASSEGSEQYF.

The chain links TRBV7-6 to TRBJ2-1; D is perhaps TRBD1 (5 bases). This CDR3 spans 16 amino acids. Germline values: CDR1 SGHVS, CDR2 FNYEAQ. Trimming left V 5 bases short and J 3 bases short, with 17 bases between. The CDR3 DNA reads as TGTGCCAGCAGCACATCCCCGGTTGACAGCTACAATGAGCAGTTCTTC. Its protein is CASSTSPVDSYNEQFF.

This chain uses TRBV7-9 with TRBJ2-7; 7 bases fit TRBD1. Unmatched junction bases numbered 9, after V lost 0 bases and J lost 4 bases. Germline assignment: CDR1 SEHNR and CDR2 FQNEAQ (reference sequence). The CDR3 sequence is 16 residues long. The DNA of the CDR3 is TGTGCCAGCAGCTTAGCGAAAGGACAGGAGAAATACGAGCAGTACTTC. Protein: CASSLAKGQEKYEQYF.

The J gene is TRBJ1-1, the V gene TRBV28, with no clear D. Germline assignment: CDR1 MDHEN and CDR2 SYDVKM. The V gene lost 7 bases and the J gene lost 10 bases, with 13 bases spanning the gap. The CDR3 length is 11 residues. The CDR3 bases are TGTGCCAGCAACGACCCCTGGGGAGCTTTCTTT. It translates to CASNDPWGAFF.

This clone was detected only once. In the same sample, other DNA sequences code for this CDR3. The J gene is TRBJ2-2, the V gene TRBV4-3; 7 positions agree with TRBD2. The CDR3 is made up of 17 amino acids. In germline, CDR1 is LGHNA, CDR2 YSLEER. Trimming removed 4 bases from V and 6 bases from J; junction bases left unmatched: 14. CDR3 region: CASSPPPGREYPGELFF. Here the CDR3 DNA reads TGCGCCAGCAGCCCTCCTCCCGGGCGGGAGTATCCCGGGGAGCTGTTTTTT.

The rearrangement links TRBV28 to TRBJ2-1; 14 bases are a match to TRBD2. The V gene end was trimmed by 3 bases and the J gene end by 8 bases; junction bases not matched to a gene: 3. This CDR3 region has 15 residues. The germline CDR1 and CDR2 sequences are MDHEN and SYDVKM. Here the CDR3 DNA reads TGTGCCAGCAGTTTGGGACTAGCGGGAGTCTATGAGCAGTTCTTC. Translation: CASSLGLAGVYEQFF.

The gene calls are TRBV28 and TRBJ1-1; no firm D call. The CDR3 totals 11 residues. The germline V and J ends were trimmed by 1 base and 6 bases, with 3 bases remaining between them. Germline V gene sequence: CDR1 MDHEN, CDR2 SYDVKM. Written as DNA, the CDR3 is TGTGCCAGCAGTTTATACCCTGAAGCTTTCTTT. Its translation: CASSLYPEAFF. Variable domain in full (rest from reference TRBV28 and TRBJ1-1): DVKVTQSSRYLVKRTGEKVFLECVQDMDHENMFWYRQDPGLGLRLIYFSYDVKMKEKGDIPEGYSVSREKKERFSLILESASTNQTSMYLCASSLYPEAFFGQGTRLTVV.

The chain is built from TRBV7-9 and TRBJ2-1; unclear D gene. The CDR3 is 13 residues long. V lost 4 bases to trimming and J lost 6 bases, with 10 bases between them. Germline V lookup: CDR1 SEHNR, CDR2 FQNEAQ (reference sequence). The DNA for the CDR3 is TGTGCCAGCAGCTCCTCTAGTCTCAATGAGCAGTTCTTC. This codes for CASSSSSLNEQFF.

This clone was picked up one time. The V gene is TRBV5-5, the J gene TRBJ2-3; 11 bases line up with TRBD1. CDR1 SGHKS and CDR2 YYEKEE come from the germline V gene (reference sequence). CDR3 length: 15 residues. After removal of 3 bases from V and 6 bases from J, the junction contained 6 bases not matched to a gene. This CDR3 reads CASSSWDRGMDTQYF. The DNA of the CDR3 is TGTGCCAGCAGCTCCTGGGACAGGGGGATGGATACGCAGTATTTT.

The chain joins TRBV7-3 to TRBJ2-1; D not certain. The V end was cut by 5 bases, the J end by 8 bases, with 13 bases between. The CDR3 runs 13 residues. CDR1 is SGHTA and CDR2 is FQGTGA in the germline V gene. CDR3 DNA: TGTGCCAGCAGCCCACATCTATCGGATGAGCAGTTCTTC. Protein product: CASSPHLSDEQFF.

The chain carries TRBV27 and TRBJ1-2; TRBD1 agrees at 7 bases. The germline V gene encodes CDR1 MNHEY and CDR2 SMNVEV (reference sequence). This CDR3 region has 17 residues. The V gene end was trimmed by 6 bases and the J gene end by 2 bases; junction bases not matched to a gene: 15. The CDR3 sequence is CASSATTGVRVNYGYTF. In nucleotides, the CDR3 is TGTGCCAGCAGCGCTACAACAGGGGTTAGGGTCAACTATGGCTACACCTTC.

The CDR3 sequence is CASTLFGGTSGSSYNEQFF. CDR3 in DNA: TGTGCCAGCACCCTTTTCGGCGGGACTAGCGGGAGTTCCTACAATGAGCAGTTCTTC. This chain links TRBV27 with TRBJ2-1; TRBD2 agrees at 14 bases. Germline values: CDR1 MNHEY, CDR2 SMNVEV (reference sequence). This CDR3 has 19 amino acids. V shed 7 bases, J shed 1 base, and the junction held 12 bases outside the gene matches.

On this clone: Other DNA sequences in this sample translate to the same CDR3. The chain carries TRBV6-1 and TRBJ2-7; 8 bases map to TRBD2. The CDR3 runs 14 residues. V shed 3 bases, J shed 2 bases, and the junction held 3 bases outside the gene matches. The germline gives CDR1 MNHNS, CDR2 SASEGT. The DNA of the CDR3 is TGTGCCAGCAGTGAGCCGGGACTAGCCTACGAGCAGTACTTC. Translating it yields CASSEPGLAYEQYF.

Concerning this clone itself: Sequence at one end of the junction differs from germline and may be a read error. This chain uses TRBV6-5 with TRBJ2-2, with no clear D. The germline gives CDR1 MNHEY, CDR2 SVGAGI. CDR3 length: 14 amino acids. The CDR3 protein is CASSYGVNTVELFF. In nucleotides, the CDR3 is TGTGCCAGCAGTTACGGTGTGAACACCGTGGAGCTGTTTTTT.

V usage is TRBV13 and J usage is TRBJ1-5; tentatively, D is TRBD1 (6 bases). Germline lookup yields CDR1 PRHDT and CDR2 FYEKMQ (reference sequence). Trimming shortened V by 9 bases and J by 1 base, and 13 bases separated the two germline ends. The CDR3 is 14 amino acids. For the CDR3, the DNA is TGTGCCAGTACGATAGGGGGGAGCAATCAGCCCCAGCATTTT. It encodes CASTIGGSNQPQHF. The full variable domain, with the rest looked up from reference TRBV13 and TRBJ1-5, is AAGVIQSPRHLIKEKRETATLKCYPIPRHDTVYWYQQGPGQDPQFLISFYEKMQSDKGSIPDRFSAQQFSDYHSELNMSSLELGDSALYFCASTIGGSNQPQHFGDGTRLSIL.

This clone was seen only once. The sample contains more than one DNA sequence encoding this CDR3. CDR3 protein: CASSPGAEAFF. The DNA for the CDR3 is TGTGCCAGCAGTCCAGGCGCGGAAGCTTTCTTT. The chain combines TRBV28 with TRBJ1-1; no definite D call. Germline values: CDR1 MDHEN, CDR2 SYDVKM. CDR3 length: 11 amino acids. Trimming shortened V by 5 bases and J by 8 bases, and 9 bases separated the two germline ends. Supplemented by reference TRBV28 and TRBJ1-1, the full variable domain reads DVKVTQSSRYLVKRTGEKVFLECVQDMDHENMFWYRQDPGLGLRLIYFSYDVKMKEKGDIPEGYSVSREKKERFSLILESASTNQTSMYLCASSPGAEAFFGQGTRLTVV.

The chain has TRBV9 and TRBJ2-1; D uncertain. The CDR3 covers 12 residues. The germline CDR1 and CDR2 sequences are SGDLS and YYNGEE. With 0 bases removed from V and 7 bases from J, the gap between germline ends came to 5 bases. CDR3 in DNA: TGTGCCAGCAGCGTAGTTCGAAATGAGCAGTTCTTC. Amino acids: CASSVVRNEQFF.

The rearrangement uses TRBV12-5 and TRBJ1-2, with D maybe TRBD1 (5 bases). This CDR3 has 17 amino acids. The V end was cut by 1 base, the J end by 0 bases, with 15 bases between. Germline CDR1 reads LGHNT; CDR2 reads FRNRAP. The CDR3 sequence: CASGLAIRDGANYGYTF. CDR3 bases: TGTGCTAGTGGTTTGGCTATCCGGGACGGGGCTAACTATGGCTACACCTTC.

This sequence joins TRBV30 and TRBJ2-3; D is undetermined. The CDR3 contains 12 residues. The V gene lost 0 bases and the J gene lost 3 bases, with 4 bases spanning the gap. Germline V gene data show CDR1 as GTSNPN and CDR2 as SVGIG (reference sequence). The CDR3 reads CAWSVSTDTQYF. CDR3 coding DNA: TGTGCCTGGAGTGTGAGTACAGATACGCAGTATTTT.

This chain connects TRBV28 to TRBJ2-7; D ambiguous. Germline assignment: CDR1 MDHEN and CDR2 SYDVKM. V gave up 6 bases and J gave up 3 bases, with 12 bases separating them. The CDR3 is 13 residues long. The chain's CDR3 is CASRGYHDYEQYF. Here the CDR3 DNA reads TGTGCCAGCAGGGGGTATCACGACTACGAGCAGTACTTC.

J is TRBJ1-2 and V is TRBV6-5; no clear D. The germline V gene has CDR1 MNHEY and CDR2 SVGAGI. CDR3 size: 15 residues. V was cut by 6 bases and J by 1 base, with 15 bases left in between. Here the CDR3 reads CASSLLEGLNYGYTF. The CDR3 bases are TGTGCCAGCAGCCTACTGGAGGGTCTTAACTATGGCTACACCTTC.

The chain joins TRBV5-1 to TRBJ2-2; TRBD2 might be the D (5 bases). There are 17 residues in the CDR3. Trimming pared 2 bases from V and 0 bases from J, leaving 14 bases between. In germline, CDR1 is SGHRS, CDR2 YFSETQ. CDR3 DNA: TGCGCCAGCAGCTTTCGAGCTGACTATGCGAACACCGGGGAGCTGTTTTTT. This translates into CASSFRADYANTGELFF.

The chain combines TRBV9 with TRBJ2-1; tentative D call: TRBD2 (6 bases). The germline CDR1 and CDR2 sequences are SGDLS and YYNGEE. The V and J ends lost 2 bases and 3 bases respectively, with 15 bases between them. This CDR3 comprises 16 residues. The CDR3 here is CASSVPGGSGYNEQFF. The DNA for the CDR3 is TGTGCCAGCAGCGTTCCTGGTGGTAGCGGCTACAATGAGCAGTTCTTC.

The CDR3 sequence: CATLKGADNEQFF. For the CDR3, the DNA is TGTGCCACCCTTAAGGGGGCCGACAATGAGCAGTTCTTC. The chain joins TRBV10-3 to TRBJ2-1; 7 nucleotides align to TRBD1. The germline V gene encodes CDR1 ENHRY and CDR2 SYGVKD. V trimming: 10 bases; J trimming: 5 bases; junction bases outside the gene matches: 8. The CDR3 covers 13 residues.

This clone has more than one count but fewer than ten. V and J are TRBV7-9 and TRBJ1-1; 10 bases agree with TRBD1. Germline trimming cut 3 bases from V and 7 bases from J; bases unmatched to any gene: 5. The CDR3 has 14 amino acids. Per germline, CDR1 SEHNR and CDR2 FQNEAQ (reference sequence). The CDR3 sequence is CASSFTRDRGEAFF. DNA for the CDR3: TGTGCCAGCAGCTTCACCCGGGACAGGGGTGAAGCTTTCTTT.